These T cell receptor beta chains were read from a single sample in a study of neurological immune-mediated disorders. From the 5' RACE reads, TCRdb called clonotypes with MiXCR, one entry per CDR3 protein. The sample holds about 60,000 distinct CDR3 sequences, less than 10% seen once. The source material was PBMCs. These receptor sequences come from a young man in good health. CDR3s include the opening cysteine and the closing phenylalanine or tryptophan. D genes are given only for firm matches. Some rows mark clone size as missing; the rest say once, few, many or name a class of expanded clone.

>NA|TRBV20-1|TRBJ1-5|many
CSVLGGNQPQHF
TGCAGTGTTTTGGGGGGAAATCAGCCCCAGCATTTT
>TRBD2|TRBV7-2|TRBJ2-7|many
CASSNSGNEQYF
TGTGCCAGCAGCAATAGCGGGAACGAGCAGTACTTC
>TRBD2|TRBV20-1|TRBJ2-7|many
CSGETSGSSYEQYF
TGCAGTGGCGAGACTAGCGGTAGCTCCTACGAGCAGTACTTC
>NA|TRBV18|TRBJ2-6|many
CASSPVRSGANVLTF
TGTGCCAGCTCACCAGTACGCTCTGGGGCCAACGTCCTGACTTTC
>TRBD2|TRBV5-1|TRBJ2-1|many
CASSLVGGNYNEQFF
TGCGCCAGCAGCTTGGTCGGGGGGAACTACAATGAGCAGTTCTTC
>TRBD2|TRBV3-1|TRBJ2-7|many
CASSQVGTSSYEQYF
TGTGCCAGCAGCCAAGTTGGGACTAGCTCCTACGAGCAGTACTTC
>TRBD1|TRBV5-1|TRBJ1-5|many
CASSPGQGANQPQHF
TGCGCCAGCAGCCCCGGACAGGGTGCCAATCAGCCCCAGCATTTT
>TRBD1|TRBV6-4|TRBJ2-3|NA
CASSEGQGADTQYF
TGTGCCAGCAGTGAGGGACAGGGGGCAGATACGCAGTATTTT
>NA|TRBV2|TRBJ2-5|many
CASSANREETQYF
TGTGCCAGCAGTGCGAACAGGGAAGAGACCCAGTACTTC
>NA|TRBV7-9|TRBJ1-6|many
CASSLSADSPLHF
TGTGCCAGCAGCTTAAGTGCAGATTCACCCCTCCACTTT
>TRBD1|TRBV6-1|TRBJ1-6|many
CASKGAVNSPLHF
TGTGCCAGCAAGGGGGCTGTCAATTCACCCCTCCACTTT
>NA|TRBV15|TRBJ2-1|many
CATSLGAGFSYNEQFF
TGTGCCACCAGCCTGGGGGCCGGATTCTCCTACAATGAGCAGTTCTTC
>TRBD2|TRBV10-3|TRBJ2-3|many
CAISPSGLAGGGDTQYF
TGTGCCATCAGTCCTTCGGGACTAGCGGGAGGGGGTGATACGCAGTATTTT
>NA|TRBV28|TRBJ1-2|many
CASSFLGGNYGYTF
TGTGCCAGCAGTTTTCTAGGCGGTAACTATGGCTACACCTTC
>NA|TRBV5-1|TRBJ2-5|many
CASSWGAGQETQYF
TGCGCCAGCAGCTGGGGGGCGGGACAAGAGACCCAGTACTTC
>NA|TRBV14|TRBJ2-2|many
CASSPVLNTGELFF
TGTGCCAGCAGCCCAGTTCTGAACACCGGGGAGCTGTTTTTT
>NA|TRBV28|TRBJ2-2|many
CASSIADTGELFF
TGTGCCAGCAGTATAGCCGACACCGGGGAGCTGTTTTTT
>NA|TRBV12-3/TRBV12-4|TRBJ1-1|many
CASSLKRVGPGEAFF
TGTGCCAGCAGTTTAAAGCGCGTGGGGCCGGGCGAAGCTTTCTTT
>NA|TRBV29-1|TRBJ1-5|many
CSVADGLLGNQPQHF
TGCAGCGTCGCAGATGGACTCCTTGGCAATCAGCCCCAGCATTTT
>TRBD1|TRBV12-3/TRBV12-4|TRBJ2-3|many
CASSPLGTGLADTQYF
TGTGCCAGCAGTCCCCTAGGGACAGGGTTAGCAGATACGCAGTATTTT
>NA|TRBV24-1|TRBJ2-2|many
CATIPGPRDGNTGELFF
TGTGCCACCATTCCGGGGCCCAGGGACGGTAACACCGGGGAGCTGTTTTTT
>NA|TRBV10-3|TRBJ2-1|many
CAISEPKRDEQFF
TGTGCCATCAGTGAGCCGAAACGCGATGAGCAGTTCTTC
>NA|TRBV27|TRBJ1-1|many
CASSLSAHTEAFF
TGTGCCAGCAGTTTATCGGCCCACACTGAAGCTTTCTTT
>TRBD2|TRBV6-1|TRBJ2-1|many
CASRGGISAGSNEQFF
TGTGCCAGCAGGGGGGGGATATCAGCAGGGTCAAATGAGCAGTTCTTC
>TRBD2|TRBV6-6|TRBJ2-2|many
CASSYKLAAIGELFF
TGTGCCAGCAGTTACAAACTAGCGGCGATCGGGGAGCTGTTTTTT
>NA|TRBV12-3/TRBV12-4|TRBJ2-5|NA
CASSVGETQYF
TGTGCCAGCTCAGTAGGGGAGACCCAGTACTTC
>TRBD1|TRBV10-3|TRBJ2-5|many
CAISEWGTGQETQYF
TGTGCCATCAGCGAATGGGGGACAGGCCAAGAGACCCAGTACTTC
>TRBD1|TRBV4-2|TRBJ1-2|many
CASSQALGQGIAYGYTF
TGTGCCAGCAGCCAAGCATTAGGACAGGGTATCGCCTATGGCTACACCTTC
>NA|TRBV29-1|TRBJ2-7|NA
CSVEDKERDSYEQYF
TGCAGCGTTGAAGATAAGGAGAGGGACTCCTACGAGCAGTACTTC
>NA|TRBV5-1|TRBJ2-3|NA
CASSLKPGGVDTQYF
TGCGCCAGCAGCTTGAAACCCGGGGGAGTAGATACGCAGTATTTT
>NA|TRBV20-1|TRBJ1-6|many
CSARDGEYNSPLHF
TGCAGTGCTAGAGATGGGGAGTATAATTCACCCCTCCACTTT
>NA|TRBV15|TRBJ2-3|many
CATSSRTDTQYF
TGTGCCACCAGCAGCCGCACAGATACGCAGTATTTT
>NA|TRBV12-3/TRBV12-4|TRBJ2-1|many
CACAIPPGNEQFF
TGTGCCTGCGCCATCCCCCCGGGGAATGAGCAGTTCTTC
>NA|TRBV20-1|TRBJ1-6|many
CSVGGENSPLHF
TGCAGTGTAGGTGGGGAGAATTCACCCCTCCACTTT
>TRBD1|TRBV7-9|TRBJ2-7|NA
CASSYPGGSYEQYF
TGTGCCAGCAGCTACCCAGGGGGCTCCTACGAGCAGTACTTC
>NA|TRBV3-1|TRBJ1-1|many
CASSPYMNTEAFF
TGTGCCAGCAGCCCTTATATGAACACTGAAGCTTTCTTT
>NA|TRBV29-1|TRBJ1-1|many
CSVFVQTNTEAFF
TGCAGCGTTTTCGTCCAGACGAACACTGAAGCTTTCTTT
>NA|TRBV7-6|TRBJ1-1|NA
CASSGAENTEAFF
TGTGCCAGCAGCGGAGCGGAGAACACTGAAGCTTTCTTT
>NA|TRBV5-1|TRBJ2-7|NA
CASSGGIGPSYEQYF
TGCGCCAGCAGCGGGGGGATCGGGCCTTCCTACGAGCAGTACTTC
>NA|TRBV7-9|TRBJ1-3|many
CASSPAGGGSSGNTIYF
TGTGCCAGCAGCCCCGCCGGCGGGGGAAGCTCTGGAAACACCATATATTTT
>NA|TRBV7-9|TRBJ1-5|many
CASSLGGGQPQHF
TGTGCCAGCAGCTTAGGGGGAGGACAGCCCCAGCATTTT
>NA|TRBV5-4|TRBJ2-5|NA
CASSSRSRTIGQETQYF
TGTGCCAGCAGCTCGCGATCGCGGACTATCGGCCAAGAGACCCAGTACTTC
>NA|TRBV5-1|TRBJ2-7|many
CASSPELAFSYEQYF
TGCGCCAGCAGCCCGGAACTAGCTTTCTCCTACGAGCAGTACTTC
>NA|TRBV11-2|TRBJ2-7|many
CASSTPRGYSYEQYF
TGTGCCAGCAGCACCCCCCGGGGCTACTCCTACGAGCAGTACTTC
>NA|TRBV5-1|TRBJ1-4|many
CASSLTGTKNEKLFF
TGCGCCAGCAGCTTGACCGGGACAAAGAATGAAAAACTGTTTTTT
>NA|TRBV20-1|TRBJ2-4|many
CSARVDFIRPKNIQYF
TGCAGTGCTAGAGTGGACTTCATTCGCCCCAAAAACATTCAGTACTTC
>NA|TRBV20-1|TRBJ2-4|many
CSASGERLPIKNIQYF
TGCAGTGCCTCTGGTGAGAGACTGCCTATCAAAAACATTCAGTACTTC
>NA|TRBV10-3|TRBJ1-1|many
CAISPGGVTEAFF
TGTGCCATCAGTCCTGGGGGGGTTACTGAAGCTTTCTTT
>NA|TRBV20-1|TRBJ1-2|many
CSARYTGGERVNYGYTF
TGCAGTGCTAGATATACGGGAGGCGAGAGGGTAAACTATGGCTACACCTTC
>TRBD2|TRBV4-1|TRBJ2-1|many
CASSQGSSGWSYNEQFF
TGCGCCAGCAGCCAAGGATCTAGCGGGTGGTCCTACAATGAGCAGTTCTTC